This TCR beta chain was sequenced in a study of memory CD4+ T cells and cytomegalovirus serostatus. Overall study: Healthy Belgian adult donors included fewer than 10 CMV-positive and some 24 CMV-negative people.

Produced via immunoSEQ multiplex PCR; TCRdb's table is partial and in-frame only. The sample lists about 67,000 clones; about 80% were seen once. Germline V CDR1 and CDR2: MGHDK, SYGVNS. There are 17 residues in the CDR3. V shed 1 base and J shed 3 bases, with 16 bases lying between them. The sort gate was single viable CD3+CD4+CD8-CD45RO+ cells for memory CD4+ T cells. The sequence was obtained from an adult in good health and CMV-seropositive. The V call is TRBV25-1, the J call TRBJ1-3; D is undetermined. Sample: memory CD4+ T cells from blood. CDR3 residues: CASSELVPTIGGNTIYF. In DNA, the CDR3 is TGTGCCAGCAGTGAATTGGTCCCGACGATCGGTGGAAACACCATATATTTT.